The entry below describes one T cell receptor (beta chain). The antigen remains unidentified. Some clones are missing from TCRdb's copy, which holds only in-frame ones; the method was immunoSEQ multiplex PCR. Of around 78,000 clones in the sample, 85% to 95% were seen once. This sample stems from a study of T cell responses to AZD1222 COVID-19 vaccine. General study results and limits: Sampling captured repertoires only after the peak T cell response. Clonal diversity was possibly underestimated; the donors were predominantly white British and more often female. Spike was spanned by vaccine-associated CD4 TCRs, which were dominant at 160-218 and 743-854.

The CDR3 runs 12 residues. CDR1 SGHDT and CDR2 YYEEEE come from the germline V gene. V was shortened by 5 bases and J by 5 bases, with 9 bases between the two germline ends. Sequenced material: peripheral blood, taken on day 0 of MenACWY control vaccination. This chain links TRBV5-6 with TRBJ2-3, with D perhaps TRBD1 or TRBD2 (5 bases each). The clonotype comes from an adult in good health. The CDR3 region has the DNA TGTGCCAGCAGACGAGGGGTAGATACGCAGTATTTT. Translating it yields CASRRGVDTQYF.